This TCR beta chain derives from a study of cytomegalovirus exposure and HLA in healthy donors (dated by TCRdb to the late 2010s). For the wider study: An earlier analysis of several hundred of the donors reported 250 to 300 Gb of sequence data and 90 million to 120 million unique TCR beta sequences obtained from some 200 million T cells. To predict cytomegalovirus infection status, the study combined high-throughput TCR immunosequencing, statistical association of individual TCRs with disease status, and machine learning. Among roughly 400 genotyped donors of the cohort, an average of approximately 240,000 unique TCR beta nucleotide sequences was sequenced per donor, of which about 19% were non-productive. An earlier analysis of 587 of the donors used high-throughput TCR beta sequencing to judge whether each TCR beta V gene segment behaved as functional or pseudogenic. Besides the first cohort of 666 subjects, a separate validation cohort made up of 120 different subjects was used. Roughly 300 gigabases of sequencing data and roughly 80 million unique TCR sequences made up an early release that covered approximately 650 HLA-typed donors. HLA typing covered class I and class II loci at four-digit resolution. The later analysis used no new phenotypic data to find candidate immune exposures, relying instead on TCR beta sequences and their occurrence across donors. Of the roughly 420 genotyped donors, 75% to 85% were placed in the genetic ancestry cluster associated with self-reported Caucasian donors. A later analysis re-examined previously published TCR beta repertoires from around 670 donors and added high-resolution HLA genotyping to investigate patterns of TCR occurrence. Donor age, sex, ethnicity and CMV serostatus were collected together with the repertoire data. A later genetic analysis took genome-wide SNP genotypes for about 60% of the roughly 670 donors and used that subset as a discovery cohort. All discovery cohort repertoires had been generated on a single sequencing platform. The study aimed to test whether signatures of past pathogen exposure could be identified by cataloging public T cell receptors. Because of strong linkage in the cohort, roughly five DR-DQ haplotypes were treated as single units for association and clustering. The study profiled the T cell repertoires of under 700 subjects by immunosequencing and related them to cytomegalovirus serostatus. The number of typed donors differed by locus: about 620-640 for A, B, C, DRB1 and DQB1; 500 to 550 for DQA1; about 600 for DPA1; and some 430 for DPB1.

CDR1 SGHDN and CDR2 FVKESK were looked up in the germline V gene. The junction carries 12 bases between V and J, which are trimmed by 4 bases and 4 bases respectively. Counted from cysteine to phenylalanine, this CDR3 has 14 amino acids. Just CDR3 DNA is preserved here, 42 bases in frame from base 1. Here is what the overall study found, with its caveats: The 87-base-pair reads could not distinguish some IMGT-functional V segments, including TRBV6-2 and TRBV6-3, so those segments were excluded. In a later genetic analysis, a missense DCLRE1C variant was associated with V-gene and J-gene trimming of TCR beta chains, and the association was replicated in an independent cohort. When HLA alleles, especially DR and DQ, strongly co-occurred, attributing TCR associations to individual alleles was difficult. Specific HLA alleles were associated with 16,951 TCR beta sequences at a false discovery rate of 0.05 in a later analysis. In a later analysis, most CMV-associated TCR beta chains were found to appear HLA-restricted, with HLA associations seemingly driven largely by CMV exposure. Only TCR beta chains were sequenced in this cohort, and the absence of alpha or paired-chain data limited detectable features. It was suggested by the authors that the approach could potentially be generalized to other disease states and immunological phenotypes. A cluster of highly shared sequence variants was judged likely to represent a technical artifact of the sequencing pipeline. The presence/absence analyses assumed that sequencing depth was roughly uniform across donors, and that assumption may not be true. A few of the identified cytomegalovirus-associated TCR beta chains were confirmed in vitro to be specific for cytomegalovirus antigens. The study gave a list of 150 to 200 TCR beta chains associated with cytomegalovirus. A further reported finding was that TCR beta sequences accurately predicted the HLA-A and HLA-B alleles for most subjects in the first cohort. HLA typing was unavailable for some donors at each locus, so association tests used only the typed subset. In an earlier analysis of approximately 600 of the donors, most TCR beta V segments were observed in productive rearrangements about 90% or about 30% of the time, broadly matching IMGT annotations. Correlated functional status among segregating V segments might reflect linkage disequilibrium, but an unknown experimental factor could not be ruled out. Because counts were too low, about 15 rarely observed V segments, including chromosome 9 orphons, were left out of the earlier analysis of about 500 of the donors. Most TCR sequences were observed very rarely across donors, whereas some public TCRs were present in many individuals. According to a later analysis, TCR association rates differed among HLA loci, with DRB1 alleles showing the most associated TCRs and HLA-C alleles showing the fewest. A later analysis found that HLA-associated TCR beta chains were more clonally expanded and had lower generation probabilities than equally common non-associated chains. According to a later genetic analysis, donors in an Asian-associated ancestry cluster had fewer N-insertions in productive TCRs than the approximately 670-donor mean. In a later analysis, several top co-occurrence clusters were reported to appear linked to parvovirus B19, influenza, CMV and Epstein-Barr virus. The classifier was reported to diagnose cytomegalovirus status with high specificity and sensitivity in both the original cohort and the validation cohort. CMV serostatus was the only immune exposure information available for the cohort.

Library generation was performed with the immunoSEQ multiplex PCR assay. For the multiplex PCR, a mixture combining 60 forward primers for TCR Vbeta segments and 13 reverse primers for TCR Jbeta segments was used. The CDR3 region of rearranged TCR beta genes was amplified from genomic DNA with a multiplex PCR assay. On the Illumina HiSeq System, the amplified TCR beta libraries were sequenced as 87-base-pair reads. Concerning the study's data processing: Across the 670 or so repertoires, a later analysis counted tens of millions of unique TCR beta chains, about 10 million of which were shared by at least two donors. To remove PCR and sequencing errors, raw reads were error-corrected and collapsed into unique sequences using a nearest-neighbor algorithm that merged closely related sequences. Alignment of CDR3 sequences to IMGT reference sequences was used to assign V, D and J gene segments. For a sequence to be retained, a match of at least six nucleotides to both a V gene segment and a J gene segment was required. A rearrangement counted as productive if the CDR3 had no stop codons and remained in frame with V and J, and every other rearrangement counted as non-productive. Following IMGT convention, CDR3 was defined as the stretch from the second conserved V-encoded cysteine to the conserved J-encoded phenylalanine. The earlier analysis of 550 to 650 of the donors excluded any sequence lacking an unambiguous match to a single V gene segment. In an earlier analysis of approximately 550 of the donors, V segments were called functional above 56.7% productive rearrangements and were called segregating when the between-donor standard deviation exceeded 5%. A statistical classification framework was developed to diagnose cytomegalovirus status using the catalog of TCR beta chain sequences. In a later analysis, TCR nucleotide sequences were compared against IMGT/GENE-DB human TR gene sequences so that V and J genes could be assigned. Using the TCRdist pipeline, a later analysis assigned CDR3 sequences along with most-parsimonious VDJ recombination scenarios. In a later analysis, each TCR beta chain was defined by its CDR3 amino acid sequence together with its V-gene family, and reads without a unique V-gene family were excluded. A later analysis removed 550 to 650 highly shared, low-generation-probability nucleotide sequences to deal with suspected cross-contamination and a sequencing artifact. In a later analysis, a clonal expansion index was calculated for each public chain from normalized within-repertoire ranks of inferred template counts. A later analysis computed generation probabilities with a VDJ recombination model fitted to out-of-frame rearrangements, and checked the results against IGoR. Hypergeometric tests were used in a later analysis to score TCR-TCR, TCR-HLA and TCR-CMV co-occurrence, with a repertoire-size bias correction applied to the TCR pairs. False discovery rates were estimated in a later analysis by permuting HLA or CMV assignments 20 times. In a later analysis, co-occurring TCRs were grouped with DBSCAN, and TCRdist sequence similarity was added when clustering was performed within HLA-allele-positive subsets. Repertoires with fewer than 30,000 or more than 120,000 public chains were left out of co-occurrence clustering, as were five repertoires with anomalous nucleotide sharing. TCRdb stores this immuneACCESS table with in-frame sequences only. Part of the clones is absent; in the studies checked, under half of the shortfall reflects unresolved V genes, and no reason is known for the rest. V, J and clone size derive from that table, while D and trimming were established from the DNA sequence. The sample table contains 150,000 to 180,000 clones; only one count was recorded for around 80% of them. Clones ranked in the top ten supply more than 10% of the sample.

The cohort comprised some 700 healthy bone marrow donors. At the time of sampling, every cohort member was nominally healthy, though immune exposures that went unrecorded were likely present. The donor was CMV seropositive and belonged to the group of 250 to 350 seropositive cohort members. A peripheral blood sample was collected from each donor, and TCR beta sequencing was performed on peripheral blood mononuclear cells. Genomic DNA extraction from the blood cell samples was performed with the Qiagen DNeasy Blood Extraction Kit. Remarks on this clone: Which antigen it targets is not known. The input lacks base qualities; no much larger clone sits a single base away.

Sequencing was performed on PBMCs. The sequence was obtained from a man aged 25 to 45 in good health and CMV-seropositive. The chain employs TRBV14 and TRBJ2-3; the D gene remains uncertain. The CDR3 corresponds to CASSRSKRPDTQYF. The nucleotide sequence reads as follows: TGTGCCAGCAGCCGCTCGAAGCGACCAGATACGCAGTATTTT.